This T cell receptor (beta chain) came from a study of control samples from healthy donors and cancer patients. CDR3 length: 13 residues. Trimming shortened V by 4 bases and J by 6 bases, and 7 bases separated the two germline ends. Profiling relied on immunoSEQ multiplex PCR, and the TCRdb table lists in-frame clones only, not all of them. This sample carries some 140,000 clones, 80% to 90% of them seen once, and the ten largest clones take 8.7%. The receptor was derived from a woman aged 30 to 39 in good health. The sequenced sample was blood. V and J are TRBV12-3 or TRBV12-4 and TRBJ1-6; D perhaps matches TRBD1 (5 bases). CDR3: CASSSGFNSPLHF. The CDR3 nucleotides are TGTGCCAGCAGTTCAGGGTTTAATTCACCCCTCCACTTT.